This T cell receptor (beta chain) was profiled in a study of cytomegalovirus exposure and HLA in healthy donors. With respect to this clone: The antigen is undetermined.

Regarding the study as a whole: For most TCR beta V segments, an earlier analysis put the productive rate at about 87% or about 30% of the time. A later analysis linked a missense variant in DCLRE1C to the trimming of TCR beta V and J genes.

V lost 3 bases and J lost 6, with 14 bases in between. CDR1 LNHDA and CDR2 SQIVND come from the germline V gene (reference sequence). The CDR3 is 14 residues long. The study ran its PCR with 60 Vbeta and 13 Jbeta primers. The method was immunoSEQ multiplex PCR; TCRdb's version includes in-frame clones alone and lacks a portion of them. The sample has tens of thousands of clones, over 70% seen once; the top ten hold roughly 25%. The chain uses TRBV19 and TRBJ1-2, with D perhaps TRBD1 (6 bases). This sequence was found in a woman between 50 and 59 years old in good health and CMV-seropositive. The sample taken for sequencing was PBMCs. The CDR3 reads CASSIDPGHHGYTF. Here the CDR3 DNA reads TGTGCCAGTAGTATCGATCCGGGACATCATGGCTACACCTTC.